This TCR beta chain is drawn from a study of T cell responses to AZD1222 COVID-19 vaccine (dated by TCRdb to the early 2020s). At the level of the whole study: AZD1222 recipients whose second dose came at about 4 weeks and those whose second dose came at about 12 weeks were combined into one group, since spike-specific TCR depth and breadth did not differ between the two schedules. A total of around 240 trial participants underwent TCR sequencing, of whom approximately 210 received two doses of AZD1222 and 26 received two doses of the MenACWY control vaccine. Trial participants were enrolled by age into 18-55, 56-69 and 70-plus year subgroups, with roughly 150, 30 and 60 TCR-sequenced participants respectively. Broader findings and caveats from the paper: The 56-69-year group was small, and its depth increase did not reach significance, likely because of low power. The whole spike protein was spanned by vaccine-associated CD4 TCRs, and dominant responses were seen in regions 160-218 and 743-854. Reportedly, almost half of the unique spike-specific TCRs recognized epitopes lying outside the regions that are mutated in the B.1.351 and B.1.1.7 variants. Because no day 14 peak-response samples were available, repertoires were characterized only after the peak T cell response. Conclusions about previously exposed vaccinees are limited because only five to seven AZD1222 recipients were SARS-CoV-2 seropositive at baseline. Participants were mostly white British and included more females than males, and it was suggested by the authors that clonal diversity may have been underestimated. After two AZD1222 doses, spike-specific TCR breadth and depth were significantly higher than at day 0 and than in MenACWY recipients.

This sample's time point label indicates: baseline before first vaccination. The vaccinee samples were drawn from two UK trials, COV001 and COV002, one of which was a single-blind randomized controlled phase 2/3 trial testing AZD1222 (ChAdOx1 nCoV-19) in healthy adults. Trial participant PBMC samples were collected at day 0 and day 28 after the second dose for TCRbeta chain sequencing. The CDR3 regions of human TCRbeta chains were analyzed by immunosequencing. From the authors' description of their analysis: TCRs in the repertoires were compared against a reference library of SARS-CoV-2-specific TCRs that had been generated with the MIRA antigen-specificity platform. Breadth meant the fraction of unique TCRs that were SARS-CoV-2-associated, whereas depth meant the fraction of total T cells that were SARS-CoV-2-associated. Using the MIRA data, every spike-specific TCR was mapped to the spike region that the TCR reacted to and assigned to either a CD4 or a CD8 class. Log10-transformed breadth and depth values were compared by one-way ANOVA with Sidak's multiple comparisons tests. TCRdb stores this immuneACCESS table with in-frame sequences only. Part of the clones is absent; in the studies checked, under half of the shortfall reflects unresolved V genes, and no reason is known for the rest. V and J calls plus clone size are reproduced from that table; the DNA served to infer D and trimming. The sample data list about 180,000 clones, and approximately 86% of these were observed just once. The ten largest account for 0.45% to 0.55% of the sample.

Remarks on this clone: Its antigen remains unidentified. One base away there is no much larger clone; base qualities are not given.

V sheds 4 bases and J sheds 4 bases, leaving 10 bases between their ends. As encoded in the germline V gene, CDR1 is SGHDN while CDR2 is FVKESK. The CDR3 runs 13 amino acids, cysteine and phenylalanine included. Only the CDR3 DNA is retained, 39 bases long and in frame from the first base. The chain is encoded by TRBV14 joined to TRBJ1-2; no D gene call is confident. The source is an adult in good health. Source: peripheral blood, taken on day 0 of AZD1222 vaccination. The DNA sequence is as follows: TGTGCCAGCAGCCCCGACTTGGGCTATGGCTACACCTTC. Its translation is CASSPDLGYGYTF.